This is a list of T cell receptor beta chains from one sample in a study of cytomegalovirus exposure and HLA in healthy donors. Repertoires were generated with immunoSEQ multiplex PCR, while TCRdb's copy carries only in-frame clones and drops some. The sample holds tens of thousands of clones, 60% to 80% seen once. Sequenced input: PBMCs. These receptors were collected from a woman between 40 and 55 years old in good health and CMV-seropositive. CDR3s include the opening cysteine and the closing phenylalanine or tryptophan. The D gene is left open where the match is weak. Only some rows state a clone size, as once, few, many or a class for expanded clones.

clone_size j_call d_call v_call cdr3_nt cdr3_aa
once TRBJ2-7 - TRBV6-1 TGTGCCAGCGAAGGCAGGGTCGGGCGCGAGCAGCACTTC CASEGRVGREQHF
few TRBJ2-7 TRBD2 TRBV5-1 TGCGCCAGCAGCCTAGGTCCGACTAGCAGTCACGAGCAGTACTTC CASSLGPTSSHEQYF
- TRBJ1-4 TRBD1 TRBV6-1 TGTGCCAGCAGTCCGGACAGGGTAAAACTGTTTTTT CASSPDRVKLFF
- TRBJ1-6 TRBD1 TRBV19 TGTGCCAGTAGTATAGTGGGAGGACAGGGGAGCTCACCCCTCCACTTT CASSIVGGQGSSPLHF
- TRBJ1-4 TRBD1 TRBV6-1 TGTGCCAGCAGCCTAGACAGGGGTAATGAAAAACTGTTTTTT CASSLDRGNEKLFF
- TRBJ2-3 TRBD2 TRBV19 TGTGCCAGTAGTATTCTCGCGGGGGGGCCTGCAGATACGCAGTATTTT CASSILAGGPADTQYF
- TRBJ1-2 - TRBV4-1 TGCGCCAGCAGCCAAGATGACAGAGAGAACTATGGCTACACCTTC CASSQDDRENYGYTF
- TRBJ2-7 TRBD1 TRBV27 TGTGCCAGCCCCGGGGAGGGACAGGGGGCCGAAGAGCAGTACTTC CASPGEGQGAEEQYF
- TRBJ2-5 - TRBV7-8 TGTGCCAGCAGCTTATCAAGGAGCCAAGAGACCCAGTACTTC CASSLSRSQETQYF
- TRBJ1-2 TRBD1 TRBV4-3 TGCGCCAGCAGCCAAGAGGGACAGGGAACCCTCTATGGCTACACCTTC CASSQEGQGTLYGYTF
- TRBJ2-5 TRBD2 TRBV11-2 TGTGCCAGCAGCTTAGATATAGCGGGGGGGCTGGAGACCCAGTACTTC CASSLDIAGGLETQYF
few TRBJ1-5 TRBD1 TRBV5-6 TGTGCCAGCAGTTCAGGGGGCGGCGGCCAGCCCCAGCATTTT CASSSGGGGQPQHF
- TRBJ2-7 - TRBV19 TGTGCCAGTAGTAAGGACTCCCCACCTACTTTGCAGTACTTC CASSKDSPPTLQYF
- TRBJ2-2 TRBD1 TRBV7-8 TGTGCCAGCAGCTTAGTCAGGGGGCGCACCGGGGAGCTGTTTTTT CASSLVRGRTGELFF
- TRBJ2-7 TRBD2 TRBV5-1 TGCGCCAGCAGCTCTAGCGGGGGGCAGCGCGAGCAGTACTTC CASSSSGGQREQYF
once TRBJ2-2 TRBD1 TRBV7-8 TGTGCCAGCACCCTATACAGGGGGCGCGGTATGGGAAGGGGGGAGCTGTTTTTT CASTLYRGRGMGRGELFF
few TRBJ2-7 - TRBV18 TGTGCCAGCTCACTCGCCTCAACAGGGAGGGTCGAGCAGTACTTC CASSLASTGRVEQYF
once TRBJ2-1 TRBD2 TRBV12-5 TGTGCTAGTGGTTGGGGAGGGGAGAATGAGCAGTTCTTC CASGWGGENEQFF